These 4 T cell receptor beta chains share one sample of origin, sequenced in a study of tissue T cells after allogeneic stem cell transplantation. TCRdb keeps only in-frame clones here, not all; method: immunoSEQ multiplex PCR. This sample has about 48,000 clones, with 73% found just once. Sequenced material: sorted cells pooled from one or two spleens. The receptors shown here come from a pool of C57BL/6 mice in good health.

Remarks on this clone: The germline and genes are mouse ones. The DNA read from the CDR3 is TGTGGTGCTAGGGTTGGGACAGTCAACGAAAGATTATTT. Its protein is CGARVGTVNERLF. The full-length CDR3 reads as CGARVGTVNERLFF. The chain employs TRBV20 and TRBJ1-4; 7 bases map to TRBD1. Sequencing ends 1 residue short of the CDR3 end; the germline J gene provides the rest. Germline CDR1 is GFQATS and CDR2 is STVNSAI. The J segment lost 4 bases and the V segment lost 1 base, leaving 3 bases of the junction unmatched. The CDR3 totals 14 residues.

To note about this clone: Mouse germline and gene names are used. The read comes to an end 1 residue before the CDR3 does, leaving the germline J gene to fill in the end. The rearrangement joins TRBV13-2 to TRBJ1-1; D is unclear. CDR1 is NNHNN and CDR2 is SYGAGS in the germline V gene (reference sequence). This CDR3 has 12 residues. Deletions cut 5 bases from V and 1 base from J, with 6 bases between. The CDR3 spells CASGRQNTEVFF. CDR3 DNA (partial): TGTGCCAGCGGACGACAAAACACAGAAGTCTTC.

The table lists this clone with a few counts. The germline and genes are mouse ones. The read falls 1 residue short of the CDR3 end, and the missing part is taken from the germline J gene. The chain has TRBV19 and TRBJ1-2, with 8 bases identical to TRBD1. Germline CDR1 is FNHDT and CDR2 is SITEND (reference sequence). The CDR3 runs 10 residues. The CDR3 loop is CQGADSDYTF. CDR3 bases read: TGTCAGGGGGCGGACTCCGACTACACC.

This clone was counted between two and nine times. Mouse names are used for the genes. The read terminates 1 residue ahead of where the CDR3 ends, so the germline J gene completes it. Other DNA variants within this sample encode the same CDR3. This sequence joins TRBV13-2 and TRBJ2-7, with 10 bases lining up with TRBD2. The junction had 4 bases not matched to a gene; V was cut back by 0 bases and J by 7 bases. The CDR3 runs 14 residues. Germline CDR1 is NNHNN and CDR2 is SYGAGS (reference sequence). CDR3 residues: CASGDAGGAREQYF. The DNA read from the CDR3 is TGTGCCAGCGGTGATGCTGGGGGGGCGCGGGAACAGTAC.